These 27 T cell receptor beta chains share one sample of origin, sequenced in a study of T-cell reconstitution after alpha-beta-depleted transplantation in children. Unique molecular identifiers were built into the TCRbeta library. TCRdb processed the PCR reads anew with MiXCR; each CDR3 protein has one entry. The sample has about 980,000 distinct CDR3 sequences; roughly 29% are singletons. The source was PBMCs, mostly from graft donor cells, collected 360 days after TCRalphabeta/CD19-depleted stem cell transplant. The receptors were gathered from a boy in the first two years of life who had a stem cell transplant for SCID, so the T cells may come from the graft donor.

As for this clonotype: Sequence at one end of the junction differs from germline and may be a read error. The V gene is TRBV20-1, the J gene TRBJ2-7; D perhaps matches TRBD2 (6 bases). This CDR3 is 14 amino acids long. The germline CDR1 and CDR2 sequences are DFQATT and SNEGSKA (reference sequence). The CDR3 DNA is TGCAGTGCTAGGAACCCCAGGGACTCCCACGAGCAGTACTTC. Protein product: CSARNPRDSHEQYF.

V is TRBV5-1 and J is TRBJ2-1; 11 nucleotides agree with TRBD1. The CDR3 contains 15 residues. Per the germline V gene, CDR1 is SGHRS and CDR2 is YFSETQ. V lost 2 bases and J lost 8; bases outside the gene matches: 6. CDR3 loop: CASSFGTGGYDEQFF. CDR3 nucleotides: TGCGCCAGCAGCTTCGGGACAGGGGGGTACGATGAGCAGTTCTTC.

Only a few counts were recorded for this clonotype. The chain combines TRBV29-1 with TRBJ2-1; 7 nucleotides line up with TRBD2. V shed 2 bases and J 6 bases; nucleotides not matched to a gene: 1. Germline CDR1 reads SQVTM; CDR2 reads ANQGSEA. CDR3 length equals 12 residues. DNA of the CDR3: TGCAGCGTTGAAAGGGAGGGCAATGAGCAGTTCTTC. It codes for CSVEREGNEQFF.

The gene calls are TRBV12-3 or TRBV12-4 and TRBJ2-2; D not certain. The germline V and J ends were trimmed by 3 bases and 0 bases, with 5 bases remaining between them. CDR3 length: 14 residues. CDR3 residues: CASSFRSNTGELFF. In DNA, the CDR3 is TGTGCCAGCAGTTTTAGGTCGAACACCGGGGAGCTGTTTTTT.

This clonotype was observed a few times. The chain has TRBV6-2 or TRBV6-3 and TRBJ2-1; TRBD1 might be the D (6 bases). Trimming stripped 5 bases from V and 10 bases from J, with 15 bases between. Germline CDR1 is MNHEY and CDR2 is SVGEGT. The CDR3 is 13 amino acids. For the CDR3, the DNA is TGTGCCAGCAGTCGCTCTGAGGGGGTCGAGCAGTTCTTC. The encoded protein is CASSRSEGVEQFF.

This clonotype was seen a handful of times. V is TRBV7-2 and J is TRBJ2-5, with D unresolved. The V end lost 3 bases, the J end lost 6 bases, and 11 bases lay between the germline ends. From germline, CDR1 is SGHTA and CDR2 FQGNSA. This CDR3 contains 13 residues. CDR3 sequence: CASSFRAGKTQYF. In DNA, the CDR3 is TGTGCCAGCAGCTTTAGAGCTGGGAAGACCCAGTACTTC.

CDR3 loop: CASSLDLGGSTDTQYF. In DNA, the CDR3 is TGCGCCAGCAGCTTGGATCTGGGGGGAAGCACAGATACGCAGTATTTT. This chain uses TRBV5-1 with TRBJ2-3; possible D gene TRBD2, 6 bases. This CDR3 region has 16 residues. The germline V gene has CDR1 SGHRS and CDR2 YFSETQ. V gave up 0 bases and J gave up 0 bases, with 11 bases separating them. Full variable domain (missing parts from reference TRBV5-1 and TRBJ2-3): KAGVTQTPRYLIKTRGQQVTLSCSPISGHRSVSWYQQTPGQGLQFLFEYFSETQRNKGNFPGRFSGRQFSNSRSEMNVSTLELGDSALYLCASSLDLGGSTDTQYFGPGTRLTVL.

The rearrangement uses TRBV29-1 and TRBJ1-2; 7 bases match TRBD1. The CDR3 is 12 amino acids. The V gene end was trimmed by 2 bases and the J gene end by 7 bases; junction bases not matched to a gene: 4. Germline-derived CDR1 and CDR2 are SQVTM and ANQGSEA. For the CDR3, the DNA is TGCAGCGTTGAAAGGGGGCTGAGTGGCTACACCTTC. This gives the protein CSVERGLSGYTF. Full variable domain (missing parts from reference TRBV29-1 and TRBJ1-2): SAVISQKPSRDICQRGTSLTIQCQVDSQVTMMFWYRQQPGQSLTLIATANQGSEATYESGFVIDKFPISRPNLTFSTLTVSNMSPEDSSIYLCSVERGLSGYTFGSGTRLTVV.

The rearrangement joins TRBV12-3 or TRBV12-4 to TRBJ1-1; possibly TRBD1 for D (6 bases). V was pared by 3 bases and J by 11 bases, with 10 bases between. The CDR3 sequence is 11 residues long. In DNA form, the CDR3 reads TGTGCCAGCAGTTTGGGCGGGGGCGCTTTCTTT. Encoded protein: CASSLGGGAFF.

The CDR3 DNA sequence: TGTGCCAGCAGTTCCCCCGGGACCAAGACAGATACGCAGTATTTT. As protein: CASSSPGTKTDTQYF. V is TRBV28 and J is TRBJ2-3; D possibly uses TRBD1 or TRBD2 (5 bases each). This CDR3 spans 15 amino acids. The V and J ends lost 4 bases and 3 bases respectively, with 14 bases between them. Germline assignment: CDR1 MDHEN and CDR2 SYDVKM.

The gene calls are TRBV28 and TRBJ1-2; TRBD1 might be the D (5 bases). The CDR3 runs to 14 residues. Germline CDR1 is MDHEN and CDR2 is SYDVKM. V was trimmed by 7 bases and J by 8 bases, leaving 20 bases between them. The CDR3 region is CASTSTGGLRGYTF. The CDR3 bases are TGTGCCAGCACGTCAACAGGCGGGCTTCGAGGCTACACCTTC.

The rearrangement uses TRBV5-1 and TRBJ1-6, with D possibly matching TRBD1 (6 bases). The ends were cut back, 0 bases at V and 9 bases at J, with 13 bases in the middle. Germline V gives CDR1 SGHRS, CDR2 YFSETQ. This CDR3 region has 15 residues. CDR3 region: CASSLAGGAGSPLHF. The DNA of the CDR3 is TGCGCCAGCAGCTTGGCCGGGGGGGCCGGTTCACCCCTCCACTTT.

This sequence joins TRBV4-2 and TRBJ2-6, with 7 nucleotides matching TRBD2. There are 18 residues in the CDR3. V gave up 6 bases and J gave up 0 bases; unmatched junction bases: 11. The germline gives CDR1 LGHNA, CDR2 YNFKEQ. CDR3 bases: TGTGCCAGCAGTGGGGGGGATACCCACTACTCTGGGGCCAACGTCCTGACTTTC. Residues: CASSGGDTHYSGANVLTF.

This clonotype was found a few times. This chain's CDR3 is CASSQGGRRNTGELFF. CDR3 sequence (DNA): TGTGCCAGCAGCCAAGGGGGACGGCGGAACACCGGGGAGCTGTTTTTT. V and J are TRBV3-1 and TRBJ2-2; D is perhaps TRBD1 or TRBD2 (5 bases each). V was trimmed by 1 base and J by 1 base, leaving 10 bases between them. Germline values: CDR1 LGHDT, CDR2 YNNKEL (reference sequence). This CDR3 is 16 amino acids long.

A few counts support this clonotype. The V gene is TRBV5-1, the J gene TRBJ2-7; D call uncertain. The length of the CDR3 is 12 residues. Trimming stripped 3 bases from V and 3 bases from J, with 7 bases between. The V gene's germline CDR1 is SGHRS and CDR2 YFSETQ. CDR3 in DNA: TGCGCCAGCAGCTCTGATCACTACGAGCAGTACTTC. The encoded protein is CASSSDHYEQYF.

This clonotype was seen a handful of times. This chain connects TRBV12-3 or TRBV12-4 to TRBJ2-1, with D perhaps being TRBD1 or TRBD2 (5 bases each). The CDR3 totals 14 residues. The V end lost 7 bases, the J end lost 9 bases, and 19 bases lay between the germline ends. The CDR3 DNA reads TGTGCCAGCACCAAACTAGAAGGGGTATCTGAGCAGTTCTTC. Its protein is CASTKLEGVSEQFF.

This clonotype was seen only a few times. The rearrangement joins TRBV29-1 to TRBJ2-1, with TRBD1 identical over 7 bases. V gave up 4 bases and J gave up 5 bases; unmatched junction bases: 5. Germline V CDR1 and CDR2: SQVTM, ANQGSEA. This CDR3 comprises 13 residues. The CDR3 coding sequence is TGCAGCGTTGTGACAGGGCGGCACAATGAGCAGTTCTTC. This gives the protein CSVVTGRHNEQFF.

This clonotype was detected only a few times. V gene TRBV20-1 combines with J gene TRBJ2-5; D remains ambiguous. Germline V gene data show CDR1 as DFQATT and CDR2 as SNEGSKA (reference sequence). The CDR3 is 13 residues long. Deletions cut 2 bases from V and 7 bases from J, with 14 bases between. The CDR3 region is CSARRFGVWTQYF. The CDR3 DNA follows: TGCAGTGCTAGACGGTTTGGGGTATGGACCCAGTACTTC.

The chain uses TRBV20-1 and TRBJ1-2, with D possibly TRBD1 on 5 matching bases. Germline V CDR1 and CDR2: DFQATT, SNEGSKA (reference sequence). Deletions cut 0 bases from V and 4 bases from J, with 12 bases between. The CDR3 has 14 amino acids. Written as DNA, the CDR3 is TGCAGTGCTAGAGATGGGAGGGGACCCTATGGCTACACCTTC. Encoded protein: CSARDGRGPYGYTF.

The chain recombines TRBV5-1 with TRBJ2-5, with 9 bases that match TRBD1. V lost 4 bases to trimming and J lost 4 bases; unmatched junction nucleotides: 11. The CDR3 has 16 amino acids. The germline gives CDR1 SGHRS, CDR2 YFSETQ. This chain's CDR3 is CASSPRTGAPPETQYF. The CDR3 DNA sequence: TGCGCCAGCAGCCCCAGGACAGGGGCCCCCCCAGAGACCCAGTACTTC.

The chain joins TRBV6-2 or TRBV6-3 to TRBJ2-5; 10 nucleotides match TRBD1. V trimming: 1 base; J trimming: 3 bases; junction bases outside the gene matches: 5. CDR1 is MNHEY and CDR2 is SVGEGT in the germline V gene. CDR3 length: 16 residues. The CDR3 sequence: CASSYFHGTGEETQYF. CDR3 DNA: TGTGCCAGCAGTTACTTTCACGGGACAGGGGAAGAGACCCAGTACTTC.

The chain combines TRBV4-1 with TRBJ2-7, with D unclear. V lost 1 base, J lost 0 bases, and 7 bases lay in between. The length of the CDR3 is 14 residues. CDR1 is MGHRA and CDR2 is YSYEKL in the germline V gene. DNA for the CDR3: TGCGCCAGCAGCCAAGTGCCTAGCTCCTACGAGCAGTACTTC. Translation gives CASSQVPSSYEQYF.

This clonotype has only a few counts. This chain connects TRBV20-1 to TRBJ2-7; D may correspond to TRBD1 or TRBD2 (6 bases each). V lost 1 base and J lost 1, with 17 bases in between. Germline CDR1 is DFQATT and CDR2 is SNEGSKA (reference sequence). The CDR3 contains 16 residues. The CDR3: CSARGDWRGASYEQYF. The CDR3, as DNA: TGCAGTGCTAGAGGGGATTGGAGGGGGGCGTCCTACGAGCAGTACTTC.

The V call is TRBV12-3 or TRBV12-4, the J call TRBJ2-1; 8 bases align to TRBD2. The V gene end was trimmed by 1 base and the J gene end by 3 bases; junction bases not matched to a gene: 5. The CDR3 extends over 16 amino acids. The CDR3 loop reads CASSLVWRGVYNEQFF. For the CDR3, the DNA is TGTGCCAGCAGTTTAGTCTGGCGGGGGGTCTACAATGAGCAGTTCTTC.

This clonotype was detected a few times. Here the CDR3 DNA reads TGTGCCAGCAGTTATCGAGGAGGGCGGGGGGCCTACAATGAGCAGTTCTTC. Residues: CASSYRGGRGAYNEQFF. The chain recombines TRBV6-2 or TRBV6-3 with TRBJ2-1; 8 bases map to TRBD2. The V gene end was trimmed by 3 bases and the J gene end by 2 bases; junction bases not matched to a gene: 9. The CDR3 contains 17 residues. Germline V gene data show CDR1 as MNHEY and CDR2 as SVGEGT.

The genes are TRBV7-9 and TRBJ2-1; the D gene is possibly TRBD1 (6 bases). The V end was cut by 3 bases, the J end by 2 bases, with 11 bases between. CDR1 SEHNR and CDR2 FQNEAQ come from the germline V gene (reference sequence). This CDR3 comprises 15 residues. The CDR3 DNA follows: TGTGCCAGCAGCTTCCAGACAGGACCCTACAATGAGCAGTTCTTC. Translation: CASSFQTGPYNEQFF.

This clonotype has a handful of counts. The V call is TRBV7-9, the J call TRBJ1-2; D uncertain. From germline, CDR1 is SEHNR and CDR2 FQNEAQ (reference sequence). This CDR3 has 16 amino acids. Trimming shortened V by 1 base and J by 6 bases, and 18 bases separated the two germline ends. The CDR3 reads CASSLEETRASHGYTF. In DNA, the CDR3 is TGTGCCAGCAGCTTAGAAGAAACAAGGGCTTCCCATGGCTACACCTTC. The full variable domain, in which reference TRBV7-9 and TRBJ1-2 provide the parts outside the CDR3, is DTGVSQNPRHKITKRGQNVTFRCDPISEHNRLYWYRQTLGQGPEFLTYFQNEAQLEKSRLLSDRFSAERPKGSFSTLEIQRTEQGDSAMYLCASSLEETRASHGYTFGSGTRLTVV.